This T cell receptor beta chain appears in the sequencing data of a study of CD8 T cells in ankylosing spondylitis. Study-wide findings and caveats: From matched ankylosing spondylitis synovial fluid, disease-linked clones were reportedly recovered at significantly enriched levels.

This CDR3 is 17 amino acids long. The V and J ends lost 5 bases and 1 base respectively, with 17 bases between them. Per the germline V gene, CDR1 is SEHNR and CDR2 is FQNEAQ (reference sequence). This clonotype showed up just a few times. Its specificity is unknown. Quantitative 5'-RACE with molecular barcodes produced the TCR beta libraries. A single record per CDR3 protein comes from TCRdb applying MiXCR to the 5' RACE reads. The data contain about 240,000 distinct CDR3 sequences, approximately 9% of them seen just once; the ten biggest clones take up under 7.5%. Sequenced material: blood, either unsorted or a sorted T cell fraction (not recorded which). V is TRBV7-9 and J is TRBJ2-2, with D possibly being TRBD1 or TRBD2 (5 bases each). The receptor was derived from a male donor with ankylosing spondylitis or in good health (not recorded which). The CDR3 sequence is CASSPVRGTGNTGELFF. The CDR3 nucleotides read TGTGCCAGCAGCCCAGTCCGGGGCACAGGGAACACCGGGGAGCTGTTTTTT.